This note documents a single T cell receptor (beta chain) sequence. The CDR3 totals 14 residues. V was clipped by 3 bases and J by 1 base, with 9 bases between them. Germline V gene lookup returns CDR1 MGHDK and CDR2 SYGVNS. The sample comes from a study of CD8+CD57+ T cells in acquired aplastic anemia. TCR beta VDJ combinations and CDR3 sequences were profiled from genomic DNA. Via MiXCR, TCRdb re-called the reads, giving one row per CDR3 protein. The repertoire holds about 160,000 distinct CDR3 sequences, with 35% to 55% as singletons. This rearrangement joins TRBV25-1 to TRBJ1-1, with D possibly being TRBD1 (5 bases). The sequence came from a human donor in good health. The sample consisted of sorted CD4+, CD8+, or CD8+CD57+ T cells (not recorded which) from PBMCs. CDR3 nucleotides: TGTGCCAGCAGTGACGAGGGGTGGAACACTGAAGCTTTCTTT. Protein: CASSDEGWNTEAFF.